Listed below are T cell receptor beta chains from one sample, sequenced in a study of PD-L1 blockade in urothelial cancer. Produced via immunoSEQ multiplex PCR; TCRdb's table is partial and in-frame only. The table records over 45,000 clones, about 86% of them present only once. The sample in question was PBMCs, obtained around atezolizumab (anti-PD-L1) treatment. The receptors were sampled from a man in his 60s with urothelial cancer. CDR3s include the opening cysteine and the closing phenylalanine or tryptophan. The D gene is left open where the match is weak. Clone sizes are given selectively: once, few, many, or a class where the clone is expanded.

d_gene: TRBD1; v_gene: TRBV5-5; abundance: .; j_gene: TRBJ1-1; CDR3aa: CASSQQGANTEAFF; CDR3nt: TGTGCCAGCAGCCAACAGGGGGCGAACACTGAAGCTTTCTTT
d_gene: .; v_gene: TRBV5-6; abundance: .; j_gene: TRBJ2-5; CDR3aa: CASVRGGGETQYF; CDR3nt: TGTGCCAGCGTAAGAGGGGGGGGAGAGACCCAGTACTTC
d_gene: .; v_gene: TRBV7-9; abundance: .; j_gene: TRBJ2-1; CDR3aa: CASSLTSEQFF; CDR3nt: TGTGCCAGCAGCTTAACGAGTGAGCAGTTCTTC
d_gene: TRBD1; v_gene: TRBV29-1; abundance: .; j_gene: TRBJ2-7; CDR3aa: CSVIGTGASNEQYF; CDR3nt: TGCAGCGTTATCGGGACAGGGGCTTCCAACGAGCAGTACTTC
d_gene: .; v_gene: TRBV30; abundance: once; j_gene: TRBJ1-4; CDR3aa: CAWSGGQNEKLFF; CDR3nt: TGTGCCTGGAGTGGGGGACAAAATGAAAAACTGTTTTTT
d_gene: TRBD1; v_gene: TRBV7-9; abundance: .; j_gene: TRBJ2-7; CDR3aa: CASSSGQRYEQYF; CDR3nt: TGTGCCAGCAGCTCGGGACAGCGCTACGAGCAGTACTTC
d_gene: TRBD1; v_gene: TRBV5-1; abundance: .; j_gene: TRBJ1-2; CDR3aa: CASGESGQGAEGYTF; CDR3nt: TGCGCCAGCGGTGAATCCGGACAGGGGGCTGAGGGCTACACCTTC
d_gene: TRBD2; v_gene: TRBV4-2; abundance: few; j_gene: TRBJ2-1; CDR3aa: CASSAGTSGRVTNEQFF; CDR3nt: TGTGCCAGCAGCGCCGGGACTAGCGGGAGGGTAACCAATGAGCAGTTCTTC
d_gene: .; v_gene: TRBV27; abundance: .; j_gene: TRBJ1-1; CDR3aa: CASSLFSGANTEAFF; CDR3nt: TGTGCCAGCAGTTTATTTTCTGGAGCGAACACTGAAGCTTTCTTT
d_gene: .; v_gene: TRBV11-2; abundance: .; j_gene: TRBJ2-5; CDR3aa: CASSLAYSETQYF; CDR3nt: TGTGCCAGCAGTCTCGCATATAGCGAGACCCAGTACTTC
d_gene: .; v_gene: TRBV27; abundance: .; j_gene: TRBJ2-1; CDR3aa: CASIRAGPSSYNEQFF; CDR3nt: TGTGCCAGCATTAGGGCGGGCCCGAGCTCCTACAATGAGCAGTTCTTC
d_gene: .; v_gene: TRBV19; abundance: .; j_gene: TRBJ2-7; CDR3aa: CASRKRAAGATYEQYF; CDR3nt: TGTGCCAGTAGGAAAAGGGCAGCAGGGGCGACCTACGAGCAGTACTTC
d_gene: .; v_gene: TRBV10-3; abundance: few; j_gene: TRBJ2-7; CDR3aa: CAISEPGESSYEQYF; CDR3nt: TGTGCCATCAGTGAACCAGGGGAAAGCTCCTACGAGCAGTACTTC
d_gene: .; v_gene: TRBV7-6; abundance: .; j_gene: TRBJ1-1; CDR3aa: CASARVRGAEAFF; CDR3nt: TGTGCCAGCGCCCGGGTGCGGGGGGCTGAAGCTTTCTTT
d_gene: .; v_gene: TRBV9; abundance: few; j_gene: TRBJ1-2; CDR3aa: CASSVEAGIGGYTF; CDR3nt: TGTGCCAGCAGCGTAGAGGCAGGGATTGGTGGCTACACCTTC
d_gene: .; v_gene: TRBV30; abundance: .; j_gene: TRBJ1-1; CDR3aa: CAWSLQVNTEAFF; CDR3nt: TGTGCCTGGAGTCTCCAGGTTAACACTGAAGCTTTCTTT
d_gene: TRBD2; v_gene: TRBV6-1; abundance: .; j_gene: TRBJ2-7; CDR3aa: CASSEGPLSGRLTYEQYF; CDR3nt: TGTGCCAGCAGTGAGGGCCCCCTTAGCGGGAGGCTAACCTACGAGCAGTACTTC
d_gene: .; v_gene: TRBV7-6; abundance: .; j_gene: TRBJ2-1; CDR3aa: CASSFGLPGYEQFF; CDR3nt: TGTGCCAGCAGCTTTGGACTACCCGGGTATGAGCAGTTCTTC
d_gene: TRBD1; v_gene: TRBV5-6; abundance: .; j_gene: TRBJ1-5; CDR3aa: CASSLGQGWTQPQHF; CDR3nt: TGTGCCAGCAGCTTGGGACAGGGATGGACTCAGCCCCAGCATTTT
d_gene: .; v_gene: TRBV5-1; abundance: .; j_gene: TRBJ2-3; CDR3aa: CASSLSPGMADTQYF; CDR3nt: TGCGCCAGCAGCTTGTCCCCAGGGATGGCAGATACGCAGTATTTT
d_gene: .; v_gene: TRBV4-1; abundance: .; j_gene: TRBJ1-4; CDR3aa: CASSQSPGTRNEKLFF; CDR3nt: TGCGCCAGCAGCCAATCTCCCGGGACTCGAAATGAAAAACTGTTTTTT
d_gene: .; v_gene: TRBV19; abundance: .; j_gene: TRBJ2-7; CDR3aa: CASSALERSSYEQYF; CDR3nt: TGTGCCAGTAGTGCCCTAGAACGGAGTTCCTACGAGCAGTACTTC
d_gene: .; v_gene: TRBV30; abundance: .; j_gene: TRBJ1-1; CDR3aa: CAWRKGGEAFF; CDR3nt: TGTGCCTGGCGTAAAGGGGGTGAAGCTTTCTTT
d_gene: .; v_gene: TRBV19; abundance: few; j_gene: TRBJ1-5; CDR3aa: CASSDTGSGGQPQHF; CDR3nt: TGTGCCAGTAGTGATACAGGGAGCGGGGGGCAGCCCCAGCATTTT
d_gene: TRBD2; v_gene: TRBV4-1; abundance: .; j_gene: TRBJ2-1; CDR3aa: CASSQSGGAVYEQFF; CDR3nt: TGCGCCAGCAGCCAAAGCGGGGGGGCCGTTTATGAGCAGTTCTTC
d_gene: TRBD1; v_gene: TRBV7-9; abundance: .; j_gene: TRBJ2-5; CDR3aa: CASTHRDSQETQYF; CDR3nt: TGTGCCAGCACCCACCGGGACAGCCAAGAGACCCAGTACTTC
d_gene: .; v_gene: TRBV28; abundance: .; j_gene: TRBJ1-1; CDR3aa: CASSLRGDTEAFF; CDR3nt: TGTGCCAGCAGTCTCCGGGGGGACACTGAAGCTTTCTTT
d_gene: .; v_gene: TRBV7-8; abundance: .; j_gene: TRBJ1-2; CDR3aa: CASSLVPDSGYTF; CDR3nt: TGTGCCAGCAGCTTAGTCCCCGACTCCGGCTACACCTTC
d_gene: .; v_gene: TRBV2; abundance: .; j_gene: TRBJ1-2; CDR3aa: CASIRGADGYTF; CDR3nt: TGTGCCAGCATTCGGGGGGCGGATGGCTACACCTTC